The 9 T cell receptor beta chains reported below all come from one sample, sequenced in a study of CD8 T cell repertoires and HIV-1 epitope variants. Antigens of these TCRs are unknown. The protocol was immunoSEQ multiplex PCR, while the TCRdb copy is restricted to in-frame clones and leaves out a portion. This table holds some 6,000 clones, about 65% found once. Specimen: cultured CD8+ T cells derived from PBMCs. The receptors were gathered from a male donor with HIV.

This sequence joins TRBV27 and TRBJ1-1; 8 bases agree with TRBD1. The ends lost 5 bases at V and 7 bases at J; junction bases unmatched: 15. The CDR3 totals 16 residues. Germline assignment: CDR1 MNHEY and CDR2 SMNVEV (reference sequence). The CDR3 DNA reads TGTGCCAGCAGTCAAAATAGACTGGACAGGGCAGTTGAAGCTTTCTTT. This gives the protein CASSQNRLDRAVEAFF.

The rearrangement joins TRBV4-2 to TRBJ1-2; a possible D gene is TRBD1 (5 bases). Germline V gene data show CDR1 as LGHNA and CDR2 as YNFKEQ. Trimming stripped 1 base from V and 8 bases from J, with 14 bases between. This CDR3 has 14 amino acids. This CDR3 reads CASSQASGTYGYTF. Written as DNA, the CDR3 is TGTGCCAGCAGCCAAGCCTCCGGGACTTACGGCTACACCTTC.

This chain joins TRBV9 and TRBJ2-7; TRBD1 aligns across 7 bases. V trimming: 3 bases; J trimming: 4 bases; junction bases outside the gene matches: 10. CDR3 size: 15 residues. In germline, CDR1 is SGDLS, CDR2 YYNGEE. CDR3 amino acids: CASSALGTDFYEQYF. Written as DNA, the CDR3 is TGTGCCAGCAGCGCCCTCGGGACAGATTTTTACGAGCAGTACTTC.

This clone was seen only once. The genes are TRBV5-4 and TRBJ2-2, with 10 nucleotides matching TRBD2. Unmatched junction bases numbered 8, after V lost 4 bases and J lost 5 bases. Germline CDR1 SGHNT, CDR2 YYREEE (reference sequence). The CDR3 is 16 residues long. The CDR3 sequence: CASSRPGLAETGELFF. The CDR3 region has the DNA TGTGCCAGCAGCCGTCCCGGACTAGCGGAAACCGGGGAGCTGTTTTTT.

The genes are TRBV7-8 and TRBJ2-7, with 11 bases fitting TRBD2. Germline V gene sequence: CDR1 SGHVS, CDR2 FQNEAQ. Trimming took 4 bases from V and 3 from J; bases not matched to a gene: 5. The CDR3 length is 15 residues. The CDR3 bases are TGTGCCAGCAGCTCCCCGACTAGCGGGATCTACGAGCAGTACTTC. Its protein is CASSSPTSGIYEQYF.

The rearrangement links TRBV27 to TRBJ2-1, with 10 bases aligning to TRBD2. The germline V gene has CDR1 MNHEY and CDR2 SMNVEV (reference sequence). The J segment lost 5 bases and the V segment lost 10 bases, leaving 5 bases of the junction unmatched. This CDR3 has 13 residues. The CDR3 loop reads CAISAGGNNEQFF. DNA for the CDR3: TGTGCCATTTCAGCGGGAGGGAACAATGAGCAGTTCTTC.

The chain recombines TRBV10-3 with TRBJ1-1, with 8 nucleotides matching TRBD1. The CDR3 is 14 residues long. Germline V gives CDR1 ENHRY, CDR2 SYGVKD. V was clipped by 9 bases and J by 7 bases; unmatched bases: 13. The CDR3 loop reads CAIGTGDGWNEAFF. The DNA of the CDR3 is TGTGCCATAGGGACAGGCGACGGGTGGAATGAAGCTTTCTTT.

In this sample, this clone turned up a few times. V gene TRBV27 combines with J gene TRBJ2-7; D gene unclear. V lost 5 bases and J lost 2, with 13 bases in between. The CDR3 sequence is 14 residues long. Per germline, CDR1 MNHEY and CDR2 SMNVEV (reference sequence). Here the CDR3 reads CASSLRPETYEQYF. DNA for the CDR3: TGTGCCAGCAGTCTGAGGCCGGAGACCTACGAGCAGTACTTC.

The gene calls are TRBV28 and TRBJ2-1, with 8 bases that match TRBD2. The CDR3 length is 14 residues. Trimming removed 1 base from V and 10 bases from J; junction bases left unmatched: 6. Looked up from germline, CDR1 is MDHEN and CDR2 is SYDVKM. As DNA, the CDR3 is TGTGCCAGCAGTTTATCGCGGGGGGCTATGGAGCAGTTCTTC. It yields the protein CASSLSRGAMEQFF.